This TCR beta chain was observed in a study of low-dose radiotherapy and immunotherapy resistance in tumors. About the study: On an every-two-weeks schedule, patients received intravenous nivolumab 240 mg, along with ipilimumab 1 mg/kg every six weeks. Cyclophosphamide was given intravenously at 200 mg/m2 every two weeks, and each dose came one day before radiation and immunotherapy.

TRAV- and TRBV-specific primers primed first-strand cDNA, covering alpha and beta chains. The TCRs were subjected to amplification over approximately 18 PCR cycles employing a constant-region primer in conjunction with a V-primer adapter. The authors amplified isolated mRNA by in vitro transcription. TCRdb analysed the reads with MiXCR anew, one entry per CDR3 protein. The repertoire holds more than 90,000 distinct CDR3 sequences, with around 20% as singletons. Many counts were recorded for this clonotype. The time point here: after trial treatment. Treatment in this sample: LDRT plus nivolumab, ipilimumab, low-dose cyclophosphamide and aspirin (RACIN trial). Donors were treated with nivolumab, ipilimumab, aspirin, and low-dose cyclophosphamide and radiotherapy. Germline V lookup: CDR1 DFQATT, CDR2 SNEGSKA (reference sequence). Trimming left V 6 bases short and J 1 base short, with 12 bases between. The length of the CDR3 is 14 residues.

J is TRBJ2-2 and V is TRBV20-1; no clear D. Source: PBMCs, taken after low-dose radiotherapy plus immunotherapy. The clonotype originates from a male donor with prostate cancer. The CDR3 loop is CSARPYRNTGELFF. For the CDR3, the DNA is TGCAGTGCCAGACCTTACAGGAACACCGGGGAGCTGTTTTTT.